Listed below are T cell receptor beta chains from one sample, sequenced in a study of blood T cells in healthy people across ages. TCRdb itself ran the 5' RACE reads through MiXCR, one entry per CDR3 protein. The table includes roughly 730,000 distinct CDR3 sequences, roughly three fifths detected once. The specimen sequenced was blood. Source of these receptors: a middle-aged man in good health. The CDR3 runs from the conserved cysteine through the conserved F or W. A D gene is named only where the DNA matches it firmly. Size is omitted from some rows. Given values are once, few, many or a class for expanded clones.

d_call	v_call	j_call	cdr3_length	clone_size	cdr3_aa	cdr3_nt
TRBD1	TRBV7-2	TRBJ2-1	15	few	CASSYTRTGFNEQFF	TGTGCCAGCAGCTACACCAGGACAGGGTTCAATGAGCAGTTCTTC
TRBD2	TRBV7-2	TRBJ2-7	17	NA	CASSLSGWTSDSYEQYF	TGTGCCAGCAGCTTAAGTGGCTGGACTAGCGACTCCTACGAGCAGTACTTC
TRBD2	TRBV6-5	TRBJ2-5	16	NA	CASSYFPAGGAETQYF	TGTGCCAGCAGTTACTTCCCAGCGGGGGGGGCGGAGACCCAGTACTTC
NA	TRBV7-8	TRBJ2-7	18	NA	CASSLAFSSIKTSYEQYF	TGTGCCAGCAGCTTAGCCTTTTCTAGCATCAAAACCTCCTACGAGCAGTACTTC
TRBD1	TRBV29-1	TRBJ2-3	16	few	CSVEDPGQASTDTQYF	TGCAGCGTTGAAGACCCCGGACAGGCGAGCACAGATACGCAGTATTTT
NA	TRBV21-1	TRBJ2-1	18	NA	CASSNGRGALSSYNEQFF	TGTGCCAGCAGCAACGGCAGGGGGGCCTTGAGCTCCTACAATGAGCAGTTCTTC
NA	TRBV3-1	TRBJ2-2	18	NA	CASSQERVRTGYTGELFF	TGTGCCAGCAGCCAAGAGCGAGTGAGGACGGGGTACACCGGGGAGCTGTTTTTT
NA	TRBV12-3/TRBV12-4	TRBJ1-4	13	NA	CAIRRGGNEKLFF	TGTGCCATCCGCCGGGGGGGTAATGAAAAACTGTTTTTT
NA	TRBV20-1	TRBJ2-5	14	few	CSARDATALETQYF	TGCAGTGCTAGAGATGCGACCGCACTAGAGACCCAGTACTTC
NA	TRBV6-6	TRBJ2-7	13	NA	CASSLIQGNEQYF	TGTGCCAGCAGCCTAATACAGGGAAACGAGCAGTACTTC